This T cell receptor (beta chain) was observed in a study of blood T cell repertoires in COVID-19. Study background: The samples span acute and convalescent COVID-19 from the United States, Italy and Spain. In each case, the material was cDNA or gDNA derived from T cells, B-cell-depleted T cells, or PBMCs.

The CDR3 contains 17 residues. Trimming removed 0 bases at V and 4 bases at J, with 18 bases between. Germline-derived CDR1 and CDR2 are MGHRA and YSYEKL. In the original processing: It was from reference gene primer amplification that nucleated cell counts were estimated. Produced via immunoSEQ multiplex PCR; TCRdb's table is partial and in-frame only. For V, J and clone size, that table is used; D and trimming come from the DNA. The data show some 80,000 clones, 87% seen once. Sequencing was carried out using peripheral blood. J is TRBJ1-2 and V is TRBV4-1, with a tentative D call TRBD1 (5 bases). This clonotype originated in a woman of 80 years or more with active or convalescent COVID-19. CDR3 nucleotides: TGCGCCAGCAGCCAAGATCTTGACCGGGGGACCACCTATGGCTACACCTTC. Encoded protein: CASSQDLDRGTTYGYTF.